The rows below give T cell receptor beta chains drawn from one sample of a study of cytomegalovirus exposure and HLA in healthy donors. Here immunoSEQ multiplex PCR was the method, and the copy in TCRdb shows in-frame clones only, minus some. Of some 76,000 clones detected, over 85% appear once; the ten largest clones hold around 2.1%. The sequenced sample consisted of PBMCs. All receptors derive from a woman under 30 in good health and CMV-seronegative. Both conserved end residues are part of each CDR3. A D gene is named only where the DNA matches it firmly. Size tells how often a clone was seen (once, few, many) or the class of an expanded clone, and some rows leave it out.

V gene	clone size	D gene	J gene	CDR3 protein	CDR3 DNA
TRBV6-5	NA	TRBD2	TRBJ2-7	CASSNSGAYEQYF	TGTGCCAGCAGTAACAGCGGGGCCTACGAGCAGTACTTC
TRBV27	NA	NA	TRBJ2-7	CASSLSAGFHEQYF	TGTGCCAGCAGTTTATCGGCAGGGTTCCACGAGCAGTACTTC
TRBV5-8	few	TRBD2	TRBJ2-5	CASSLGLAGVTQETQYF	TGTGCCAGCAGCTTGGGGTTAGCGGGAGTCACCCAAGAGACCCAGTACTTC
TRBV10-3	NA	NA	TRBJ2-1	CAISGAEYDEQFF	TGTGCCATCAGTGGGGCAGAATACGATGAGCAGTTCTTC
TRBV7-2	NA	NA	TRBJ1-6	CASSLATPSNSPLHF	TGTGCCAGCAGCTTAGCGACACCATCTAATTCACCCCTCCACTTT
TRBV6-1	NA	TRBD1	TRBJ2-2	CASSEGGRQGARGELFF	TGTGCCAGCAGTGAAGGGGGCCGACAGGGGGCCCGCGGGGAGCTGTTTTTT
TRBV5-1	NA	TRBD2	TRBJ2-3	CASSLGLAESTDTQYF	TGCGCCAGCAGCTTGGGACTAGCGGAAAGCACAGATACGCAGTATTTT
TRBV9	NA	NA	TRBJ1-2	CASSVEGENYGYTF	TGTGCCAGCAGCGTAGAGGGAGAAAACTATGGCTACACCTTC
TRBV28	NA	NA	TRBJ2-3	CASSRQPPDTQYF	TGTGCCAGCAGCAGACAACCCCCAGATACGCAGTATTTT
TRBV6-6	NA	NA	TRBJ1-5	CASSQQGEGNQPQHF	TGTGCCAGCAGCCAACAGGGTGAGGGCAATCAGCCCCAGCATTTT
TRBV19	once	TRBD2	TRBJ2-7	CASSIAGGNAEQYF	TGTGCCAGTAGCATAGCGGGAGGCAACGCCGAGCAGTACTTC
TRBV19	NA	TRBD1	TRBJ1-5	CASSMTGDPYQPQHF	TGTGCCAGTAGTATGACAGGGGACCCTTATCAGCCCCAGCATTTT
TRBV30	NA	NA	TRBJ2-7	CAWSVWAGGHEQYF	TGTGCCTGGAGTGTATGGGCTGGGGGCCACGAGCAGTACTTC
TRBV4-1	NA	NA	TRBJ1-2	CASSQAVDRNYGYTF	TGCGCCAGCAGCCAGGCCGTGGACAGAAACTATGGCTACACCTTC
TRBV30	NA	NA	TRBJ2-7	CAWGLNWAPGEQYF	TGTGCCTGGGGTCTGAACTGGGCGCCAGGAGAGCAGTACTTC
TRBV30	NA	TRBD1	TRBJ1-2	CACLRDRGVYGYTF	TGTGCCTGCCTAAGGGACAGGGGAGTCTATGGCTACACCTTC
TRBV7-9	NA	NA	TRBJ1-4	CASSSQGLQEKLFF	TGTGCCAGCAGCTCCCAGGGTCTGCAGGAAAAACTGTTTTTT
TRBV28	once	NA	TRBJ1-2	CASSRPPRTAPGNGYTF	TGTGCCAGCAGTCGACCTCCTAGGACAGCGCCCGGGAATGGCTACACCTTC
TRBV4-1	once	NA	TRBJ2-7	CASSQVNQGLGSEQYF	TGCGCCAGCAGCCAAGTAAACCAGGGGCTGGGGAGCGAGCAGTACTTC
TRBV19	NA	TRBD2	TRBJ2-7	CASSIAGGLSYEQYF	TGTGCCAGTAGTATAGCGGGAGGACTATCCTACGAGCAGTACTTC
TRBV9	NA	NA	TRBJ1-1	CASSARQANTEAFF	TGTGCCAGCAGCGCCCGACAGGCCAACACTGAAGCTTTCTTT
TRBV30	NA	NA	TRBJ1-1	CAWGGRGRTEAFF	TGTGCCTGGGGGGGGCGGGGGAGGACTGAAGCTTTCTTT
TRBV10-3	NA	NA	TRBJ1-2	CAISESGGVDGYTF	TGTGCCATCAGTGAGTCAGGAGGGGTTGATGGCTACACCTTC
TRBV28	NA	TRBD1	TRBJ1-2	CASSSRDRWFHGYTF	TGTGCCAGCAGTTCTAGGGACAGGTGGTTTCATGGCTACACCTTC
TRBV27	once	TRBD1	TRBJ1-2	CASSFSGQGYGYTF	TGTGCCAGCAGTTTTTCAGGACAGGGCTATGGCTACACCTTC
TRBV2	NA	TRBD2	TRBJ2-1	CASRATSGRENEQFF	TGTGCCAGCAGAGCGACTAGCGGGAGAGAAAATGAGCAGTTCTTC
TRBV6-6	NA	NA	TRBJ2-2	CASSRHVNTGELFF	TGTGCCAGCAGTCGACATGTGAACACCGGGGAGCTGTTTTTT
TRBV6-1	NA	TRBD1	TRBJ2-1	CASSEEFLGTGGYNEQFF	TGTGCCAGCAGTGAAGAATTCCTCGGGACAGGGGGTTACAATGAGCAGTTCTTC
TRBV15	NA	NA	TRBJ2-3	CATSNRPAGLKLTDTQYF	TGTGCCACCAGCAATCGGCCGGCGGGACTCAAACTCACAGATACGCAGTATTTT
TRBV7-2	NA	NA	TRBJ2-5	CASSLRGVAQYF	TGTGCCAGCAGCTTGCGGGGAGTGGCCCAGTACTTC
TRBV15	NA	NA	TRBJ2-1	CATSRSTGLGPSSTYNEQFF	TGTGCCACCAGCAGGTCGACGGGGTTAGGGCCCAGTTCTACCTACAATGAGCAGTTCTTC
TRBV14	NA	NA	TRBJ1-1	CASSLSAGTEAFF	TGTGCCAGCAGCCTCTCCGCGGGGACTGAAGCTTTCTTT
TRBV7-8	NA	TRBD1	TRBJ1-3	CASSPRDRVKGNTIYF	TGTGCCAGCAGCCCCCGGGACAGGGTTAAGGGGAACACCATATATTTT